A single sample is the source of the 7 T cell receptor beta chains below, sequenced in a study of shared clonotypes between healthy human individuals. The table came from immunoSEQ multiplex PCR; TCRdb's copy has only in-frame clones and leaves some out. The table includes some 630,000 clones, about two thirds detected once. Sequencing was performed on memory CD4+ T cells sorted from blood. Specified subset: CD45RA-negative fraction. The source is a woman aged 25 to 39 in good health.

V is TRBV4-1 and J is TRBJ2-1; 13 nucleotides match TRBD2. This CDR3 is built from 16 residues. Losses at the gene ends were 3 bases for V and 9 bases for J; bases not matched to a gene: 8. Germline CDR1 and CDR2: MGHRA and YSYEKL. The CDR3 loop is CASSHLLAGGIVEQFF. The DNA of the CDR3 is TGCGCCAGCAGCCATCTACTAGCGGGAGGGATTGTTGAGCAGTTCTTC.

V is TRBV7-9 and J is TRBJ2-7; TRBD1 agrees at 7 bases. This CDR3 spans 14 amino acids. The ends lost 5 bases at V and 3 bases at J; junction bases unmatched: 7. Germline V gene data show CDR1 as SEHNR and CDR2 as FQNEAQ (reference sequence). CDR3 sequence: CASSPTGSYYEQYF. CDR3 nucleotides: TGTGCCAGCAGCCCGACAGGGTCTTACTACGAGCAGTACTTC.

At least ten counts were recorded for this clone. V and J are TRBV5-1 and TRBJ2-7; 10 bases map to TRBD1. Germline trimming cut 8 bases from V and 6 bases from J; bases unmatched to any gene: 8. Germline assignment: CDR1 SGHRS and CDR2 YFSETQ. This CDR3 is 13 amino acids long. The CDR3 spells CASHMGQGSEQYF. DNA for the CDR3: TGCGCCAGTCATATGGGACAGGGGAGCGAGCAGTACTTC.

The CDR3: CASKGSVEAFF. DNA for the CDR3: TGTGCCAGTAAAGGGTCTGTTGAAGCTTTCTTT. The chain is built from TRBV19 and TRBJ1-1; no definite D call. This CDR3 is built from 11 residues. From germline, CDR1 is LNHDA and CDR2 SQIVND (reference sequence). With 7 bases removed from V and 7 bases from J, the gap between germline ends came to 10 bases.

The chain has TRBV30 and TRBJ1-5; the D gene is possibly TRBD1 (5 bases). In germline, CDR1 is GTSNPN, CDR2 SVGIG (reference sequence). The CDR3 covers 13 residues. V lost 1 base and J 6 bases, leaving 10 bases between the germline ends. CDR3 in DNA: TGTGCCTGGAGTGGGGGGGGACGTCAGCCCCAGCATTTT. Translated, it gives CAWSGGGRQPQHF.

This clone was found a few times. The chain carries TRBV2 and TRBJ2-3, with D possibly TRBD2 on 6 matching bases. The CDR3 is 13 amino acids. Trimming took off 8 bases at V and 6 bases at J, with 15 bases between the two ends. Germline-derived CDR1 and CDR2 are SNHLY and FYNNEI. The CDR3 coding sequence is TGTGCCAGCGGATTACTAGCTATGGATACGCAGTATTTT. Residues: CASGLLAMDTQYF.

The J gene is TRBJ1-2, the V gene TRBV6-1; TRBD1 might be the D (6 bases). Germline assignment: CDR1 MNHNS and CDR2 SASEGT. The CDR3 is 15 amino acids. V lost 6 bases and J 8 bases, leaving 22 bases between the germline ends. The CDR3 loop is CASSHKTTGIWGYTF. The CDR3 DNA follows: TGTGCCAGCAGCCACAAGACAACAGGGATTTGGGGCTACACCTTC.